This passage covers 24 T cell receptor beta chains from one sample sequenced in a study of shared clonotypes between healthy human individuals. CD45RO-negative cells were positively selected for CCR7, leaving out terminally differentiated effector memory CD45RA+ cells. Produced via immunoSEQ multiplex PCR; TCRdb's table is partial and in-frame only. In the table there are around 1.9 million clones, more than 85% of which are singletons. Sequenced: naive CD8+ T cells from PBMCs. The receptors derive from a man between 18 and 29 years old in good health. Some clones in this sample may be carry-over from other donors' samples.

V is TRBV6-5 and J is TRBJ2-1; D possibly corresponds to TRBD1 (5 bases). The CDR3 is 12 residues long. V dropped 2 bases and J dropped 10 bases, with 9 bases sitting between them. Germline V gene data show CDR1 as MNHEY and CDR2 as SVGAGI. The CDR3 loop is CASSYKGHEQFF. The CDR3 coding sequence is TGTGCCAGCAGTTACAAGGGGCACGAGCAGTTCTTC.

The V call is TRBV29-1, the J call TRBJ2-5; 9 positions agree with TRBD2. This CDR3 spans 16 amino acids. CDR1 SQVTM and CDR2 ANQGSEA come from the germline V gene. V trimming: 3 bases; J trimming: 5 bases; junction bases outside the gene matches: 13. The CDR3 protein is CSVEPREAGGVETQYF. CDR3 in DNA: TGCAGCGTTGAGCCCCGGGAAGCGGGAGGAGTTGAGACCCAGTACTTC.

The chain recombines TRBV4-3 with TRBJ1-2; maybe TRBD1 (5 bases). CDR3 length: 15 residues. Germline V gene sequence: CDR1 LGHNA, CDR2 YSLEER. Trimming left V 4 bases short and J 0 bases short, with 12 bases between. Written as DNA, the CDR3 is TGCGCCAGCAGCCCCGGCACAGGACCTAACTATGGCTACACCTTC. Its protein is CASSPGTGPNYGYTF.

The rearrangement links TRBV6-5 to TRBJ2-7; tentative D call: TRBD2 (5 bases). This CDR3 spans 14 amino acids. Trimming pared 6 bases from V and 6 bases from J, leaving 18 bases between. Germline V gene lookup returns CDR1 MNHEY and CDR2 SVGAGI. DNA of the CDR3: TGTGCCAGCAGCCCGTCGGGGTCCCTTCTCGAGCAGTACTTC. Amino acids: CASSPSGSLLEQYF.

Worth noting for this clone: The same CDR3 can be traced to other DNA sequences in this sample. The chain uses TRBV29-1 and TRBJ2-7, with D possibly matching TRBD2 (6 bases). Trimming took off 0 bases at V and 4 bases at J, with 10 bases between the two ends. The germline V gene has CDR1 SQVTM and CDR2 ANQGSEA. CDR3 length: 13 amino acids. This CDR3 reads CSVEDRGGYEQYF. In DNA form, the CDR3 reads TGCAGCGTTGAAGATCGTGGGGGGTACGAGCAGTACTTC.

The V gene is TRBV19, the J gene TRBJ2-1; TRBD2 matches 9 bases. Germline values: CDR1 LNHDA, CDR2 SQIVND (reference sequence). CDR3 length: 16 amino acids. After removal of 7 bases from V and 4 bases from J, the junction contained 11 bases not matched to a gene. The CDR3 DNA follows: TGTGCCAGTACCCCGCGGGGGGGAGTGCTTTACAATGAGCAGTTCTTC. It yields the protein CASTPRGGVLYNEQFF.

CDR3 DNA: TGTGCCAGCAGTACGGACGTGGACAGGGACGGCTACACCTTC. This encodes CASSTDVDRDGYTF. V and J are TRBV28 and TRBJ1-2; 8 nucleotides line up with TRBD1. V was pared by 5 bases and J by 8 bases, with 10 bases of the junction left unmatched. This CDR3 is built from 14 residues. CDR1 is MDHEN and CDR2 is SYDVKM in the germline V gene.

The chain joins TRBV15 to TRBJ1-5; D is ambiguous. Trimming took off 0 bases at V and 6 bases at J, with 9 bases between the two ends. CDR3 size: 14 residues. Germline V gives CDR1 LNHNV, CDR2 YYDKDF (reference sequence). CDR3 amino acids: CATSRDQVSQPQHF. The DNA for the CDR3 is TGTGCCACCAGCAGAGACCAGGTTAGTCAGCCCCAGCATTTT.

This clone was seen once. This rearrangement joins TRBV27 to TRBJ2-7; maybe TRBD2 (5 bases). Trimming took 3 bases from V and 5 from J, leaving 11 bases between them. Per germline, CDR1 MNHEY and CDR2 SMNVEV (reference sequence). There are 13 residues in the CDR3. DNA for the CDR3: TGTGCCAGCAGTTTTACTAGTTTCCACGAGCAGTACTTC. As protein: CASSFTSFHEQYF.

This chain links TRBV7-3 with TRBJ2-1, with 11 bases lining up with TRBD2. The CDR3 covers 16 residues. Germline V gene sequence: CDR1 SGHTA, CDR2 FQGTGA. Germline trimming cut 2 bases from V and 5 bases from J; bases unmatched to any gene: 5. CDR3: CASSLYLLAGDNEQFF. CDR3 coding DNA: TGTGCCAGCAGCTTATACTTACTAGCGGGGGACAATGAGCAGTTCTTC. Full variable domain (outside the CDR3, taken from reference TRBV7-3 and TRBJ2-1): GAGVSQTPSNKVTEKGKYVELRCDPISGHTALYWYRQSLGQGPEFLIYFQGTGAADDSGLPNDRFFAVRPEGSVSTLKIQRTERGDSAVYLCASSLYLLAGDNEQFFGPGTRLTVL.

This sequence joins TRBV7-2 and TRBJ2-1, with 7 bases lining up with TRBD2. The germline V gene encodes CDR1 SGHTA and CDR2 FQGNSA. CDR3 length equals 16 residues. V dropped 2 bases and J dropped 2; count of bases not matched to a gene: 6. CDR3 sequence (DNA): TGTGCCAGCAGCTTAAATAGGGACTACCCCTACAATGAGCAGTTCTTC. Protein sequence: CASSLNRDYPYNEQFF.

This clone was counted a single time. CDR3 loop: CASSWETGNIEQYF. The CDR3 nucleotides are TGTGCCAGCAGTTGGGAGACAGGAAATATAGAGCAGTACTTC. V gene TRBV28 combines with J gene TRBJ2-7, with D perhaps matching TRBD1 (6 bases). V dropped 4 bases and J dropped 7 bases, with 17 bases sitting between them. CDR3 length: 14 residues. The germline gives CDR1 MDHEN, CDR2 SYDVKM.

The chain recombines TRBV30 with TRBJ2-7, with D perhaps TRBD1 or TRBD2 (5 bases each). Trimming removed 2 bases at V and 4 bases at J, with 9 bases between. There are 12 residues in the CDR3. In germline, CDR1 is GTSNPN, CDR2 SVGIG (reference sequence). CDR3 amino acids: CAWSWDAYEQYF. Here the CDR3 DNA reads TGTGCCTGGAGTTGGGACGCTTACGAGCAGTACTTC. The entire variable domain, with the rest obtained from reference TRBV30 and TRBJ2-7, is as follows: SQTIHQWPATLVQPVGSPLSLECTVEGTSNPNLYWYRQAAGRGLQLLFYSVGIGQISSEVPQNLSASRPQDRQFILSSKKLLLSDSGFYLCAWSWDAYEQYFGPGTRLTVT.

The sample holds one count of this clone. The rearrangement uses TRBV6-1 and TRBJ1-2; no reliable D call. Germline-derived CDR1 and CDR2 are MNHNS and SASEGT. This CDR3 is built from 11 residues. The germline V and J ends were trimmed by 3 bases and 7 bases, with 6 bases remaining between them. Here the CDR3 reads CASSDFRGYTF. DNA for the CDR3: TGTGCCAGCAGTGATTTCCGTGGCTACACCTTC.

V gene TRBV28 combines with J gene TRBJ2-7; TRBD1 matches 7 bases. This CDR3 comprises 15 residues. With 2 bases clipped from V and 2 bases from J, the junction kept 6 bases outside the gene matches. Germline values: CDR1 MDHEN, CDR2 SYDVKM. CDR3 sequence (DNA): TGTGCCAGCAGTTTAAAGGGGGCCATCACCTACGAGCAGTACTTC. It codes for CASSLKGAITYEQYF.

The rearrangement uses TRBV9 and TRBJ2-2; D gene unclear. V was clipped by 4 bases and J by 1 base, with 5 bases between them. CDR3 length: 13 amino acids. Germline values: CDR1 SGDLS, CDR2 YYNGEE. CDR3 sequence reads: CASSSENTGELFF. The CDR3 DNA reads TGTGCCAGCAGCTCAGAGAACACCGGGGAGCTGTTTTTT.

V is TRBV18 and J is TRBJ1-4; D not resolved. The CDR3 consists of 15 residues. The germline gives CDR1 KGHSH, CDR2 LQKENI. V was shortened by 1 base and J by 10 bases, with 16 bases between the two germline ends. CDR3 bases: TGTGCCAGCTCACCACTTAAGGAACGAGGCGGAAAACTGTTTTTT. Its translation is CASSPLKERGGKLFF.

The chain has TRBV27 and TRBJ2-1; 10 bases match TRBD2. Germline CDR1 reads MNHEY; CDR2 reads SMNVEV (reference sequence). V gave up 5 bases and J gave up 8 bases; unmatched junction bases: 12. The CDR3 is 16 residues long. This chain's CDR3 is CASSPRLAGQLDEQFF. Here the CDR3 DNA reads TGTGCCAGCAGTCCGCGACTAGCGGGCCAATTAGATGAGCAGTTCTTC.

This clone was counted ten times or more. J is TRBJ2-1 and V is TRBV18, with D possibly being TRBD1 (5 bases). Germline V gives CDR1 KGHSH, CDR2 LQKENI. Trimming cost V 4 bases and J 10 bases, with 11 bases left between them. The CDR3 length is 12 residues. The CDR3 region has the DNA TGTGCCAGCTCACTTGGGGCATTAGAGCAGTTCTTC. Translation gives CASSLGALEQFF.

This chain connects TRBV29-1 to TRBJ1-2; no firm D call. The CDR3 consists of 12 residues. CDR1 and CDR2 from the germline V gene are SQVTM and ANQGSEA. Trimming stripped 3 bases from V and 5 bases from J, with 10 bases between. The CDR3 nucleotides are TGCAGCGTTGATTACAGTCTTTATGGCTACACCTTC. Amino acids: CSVDYSLYGYTF.

A single count supports this clone. The chain is built from TRBV28 and TRBJ2-5; 7 positions match TRBD2. Germline V gives CDR1 MDHEN, CDR2 SYDVKM. Trimming at V came to 6 bases and at J to 4 bases, leaving 11 bases not matched to a gene. There are 15 residues in the CDR3. CDR3: CASSILAESGETQYF. CDR3 nucleotides: TGTGCCAGCAGCATCCTAGCGGAATCGGGAGAGACCCAGTACTTC.

This sequence joins TRBV7-9 and TRBJ2-7; 7 bases fit TRBD2. Germline lookup yields CDR1 SEHNR and CDR2 FQNEAQ (reference sequence). Trimming took 1 base from V and 7 from J; bases not matched to a gene: 13. This CDR3 contains 16 residues. The CDR3 DNA sequence: TGTGCCAGCAGCTTAGAGCCCGAGCGGGATTCTGTGGAGCAGTACTTC. Encoded protein: CASSLEPERDSVEQYF.

This sequence joins TRBV5-1 and TRBJ2-1, with 13 bases lining up with TRBD2. The germline CDR1 and CDR2 sequences are SGHRS and YFSETQ. The CDR3 is made up of 19 amino acids. The V gene end was trimmed by 4 bases and the J gene end by 7 bases; junction bases not matched to a gene: 17. The CDR3 here is CASSPGLAGVEGRGNEQFF. The CDR3 region has the DNA TGCGCCAGCAGCCCCGGACTAGCGGGAGTCGAGGGGCGGGGAAATGAGCAGTTCTTC.

The chain joins TRBV7-8 to TRBJ1-1, with D uncertain. The CDR3 covers 17 residues. Per germline, CDR1 SGHVS and CDR2 FQNEAQ. V gave up 1 base and J gave up 3 bases, with 18 bases separating them. This CDR3 is CASSLVFGRLPHTEAFF. The CDR3 coding sequence is TGTGCCAGCAGCTTAGTTTTCGGGCGCTTACCCCACACTGAAGCTTTCTTT.